This T cell receptor (beta chain) was captured in a study of blood T cell repertoires in COVID-19. Repertoires were generated with immunoSEQ multiplex PCR, while TCRdb's copy carries only in-frame clones and drops some. The profile shows some 87,000 clones, around 80% of them singletons. The sample holds a few counts of this clone. Sequencing was done on a sample of peripheral blood. This TCR was sampled from an elderly man with active or convalescent COVID-19.

The CDR3 bases are TGTGCCAGCAGTTTCCGACAGGGTTTAAGGTCTACTGAAGCTTTCTTT. It translates to CASSFRQGLRSTEAFF. The chain has TRBV27 and TRBJ1-1, with TRBD1 matching 7 bases. CDR3 length: 16 residues. V was pared by 3 bases and J by 5 bases, with 12 bases of the junction left unmatched. CDR1 MNHEY and CDR2 SMNVEV come from the germline V gene (reference sequence).